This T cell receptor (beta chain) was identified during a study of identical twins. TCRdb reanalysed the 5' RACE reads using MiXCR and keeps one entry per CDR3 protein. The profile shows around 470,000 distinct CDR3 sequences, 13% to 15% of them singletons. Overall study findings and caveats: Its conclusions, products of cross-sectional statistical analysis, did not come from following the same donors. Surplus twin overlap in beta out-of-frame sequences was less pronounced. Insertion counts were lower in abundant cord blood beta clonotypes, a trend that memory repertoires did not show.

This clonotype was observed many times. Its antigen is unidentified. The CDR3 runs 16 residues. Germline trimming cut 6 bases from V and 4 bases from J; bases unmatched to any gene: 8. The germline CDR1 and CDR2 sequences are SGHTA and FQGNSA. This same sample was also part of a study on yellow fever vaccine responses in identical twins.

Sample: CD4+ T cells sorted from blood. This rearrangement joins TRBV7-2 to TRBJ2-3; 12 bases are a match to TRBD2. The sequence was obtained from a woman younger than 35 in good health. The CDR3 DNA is TGTGCCAGCAGTTCCGGACTAGCGGGGAATGCAGATACGCAGTATTTT. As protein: CASSSGLAGNADTQYF.